What follows is one T cell receptor beta chain and its context. Its antigen is currently unknown. This record belongs to a study of regulatory T cells in long-lasting Graves disease. In the study overall: For under 3 months, newly diagnosed Graves' patients had been taking antithyroid drugs.

Sequencing libraries for TCR beta were prepared with iRepertoire HTBI primers and Arm-PCR of CDR3 regions. TCRdb reprocessed the multiplex PCR reads via MiXCR and lists one record per CDR3 protein. This table holds around 230,000 distinct CDR3 sequences, about 18% found once. Specified time point: newly diagnosed GD, antithyroid drugs for less than 3 months. The TCR library was prepared using RNA isolated from PBMCs. Criteria from the American Thyroid Association guidelines were applied to diagnose Graves' disease. General study findings and limits: Analysis covered peripheral blood alone, not thyroid tissue. Those with persistent disease had in common more public clonotypes (approximately 2,500) than new patients (approximately 970).

The TCR originated in a female donor with Graves disease. This specimen consisted of peripheral blood mononuclear cells (PBMCs), obtained at new diagnosis, from a patient treated with antithyroid drugs.

Here the CDR3 reads CASSLASGSGDTQYF. DNA of the CDR3: TGTGCCAGCAGCTTGGCCAGCGGGAGTGGAGATACGCAGTATTTT. The chain couples TRBV7-9 to TRBJ2-3, with 8 nucleotides matching TRBD2. Germline V gene lookup returns CDR1 SEHNR and CDR2 FQNEAQ (reference sequence). The V segment lost 3 bases and the J segment 5 bases; nucleotides outside the gene matches: 7. The length of the CDR3 is 15 residues.